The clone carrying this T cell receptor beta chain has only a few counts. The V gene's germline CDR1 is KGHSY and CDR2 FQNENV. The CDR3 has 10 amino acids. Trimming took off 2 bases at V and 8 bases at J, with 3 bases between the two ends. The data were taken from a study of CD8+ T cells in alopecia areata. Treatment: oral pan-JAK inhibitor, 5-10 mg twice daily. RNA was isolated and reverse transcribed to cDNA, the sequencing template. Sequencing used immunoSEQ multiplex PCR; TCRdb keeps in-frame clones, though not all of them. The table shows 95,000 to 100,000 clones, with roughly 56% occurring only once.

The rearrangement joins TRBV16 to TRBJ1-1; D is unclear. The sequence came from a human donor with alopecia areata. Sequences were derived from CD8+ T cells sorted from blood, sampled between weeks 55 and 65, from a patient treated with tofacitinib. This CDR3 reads CASSQKEAFF. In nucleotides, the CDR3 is TGTGCCAGCAGCCAAAAAGAAGCTTTCTTT. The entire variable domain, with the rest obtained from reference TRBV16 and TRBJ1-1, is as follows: GEEVAQTPKHLVRGEGQKAKLYCAPIKGHSYVFWYQQVLKNEFKFLISFQNENVFDETGMPKERFSAKCLPNSPCSLEIQATKLEDSAVYFCASSQKEAFFGQGTRLTVV.